This T cell receptor (beta chain) was captured in a study of Graves' ophthalmopathy and Graves' hyperthyroidism. Investigators amplified TCR beta CDR3 regions from RNA transcripts. HTBI-primed first-round RT-PCR preceded second-round multiplex PCR. TCRdb processed the multiplex PCR reads anew with MiXCR; each CDR3 protein has one entry. Among 300,000 to 400,000 distinct CDR3 sequences listed, roughly a sixth were seen once. PBMCs were isolated by Ficoll-Paque density gradient centrifugation, using roughly 9.7 ml of fresh peripheral blood as the starting material. The CDR3 runs 13 residues. Germline CDR1 reads SGHRS; CDR2 reads YFSETQ. V gave up 5 bases and J gave up 3 bases, with 11 bases separating them. This clonotype was observed many times. Its matching antigen is unknown. General study findings and limits: Classification of ophthalmopathy versus stable hyperthyroidism by a 13-signature model yielded about 88% sensitivity and roughly 81% specificity. Blood repertoires reportedly contained most expanded thyroid clonotypes above 0.001 frequency.

The clonotype originates from an adult man with Graves' ophthalmopathy. V usage is TRBV5-1 and J usage is TRBJ1-1; D gene ambiguous. Material: peripheral blood. The CDR3 loop reads CASSQADDTEAFF. CDR3 bases: TGCGCCAGCAGTCAGGCGGATGACACTGAAGCTTTCTTT.